This TCR beta chain was recorded in a study of cytomegalovirus exposure and HLA in healthy donors. General study findings and limits: In an earlier analysis, about 87% or about 30%: the productive usage of most TCR beta V segments. Clonal expansion was found to be greater in HLA-associated TCR beta chains than in equally common others in a later analysis. Using the classifier, cytomegalovirus status was reportedly diagnosed with high specificity and sensitivity. Many donors carried some public TCRs, although rarity characterized most TCR sequences.

Comment on this clone: Its antigen is currently unknown.

Trimming took 5 bases from V and 8 from J, leaving 19 bases between them. The germline V gene has CDR1 SEHNR and CDR2 FQNEAQ (reference sequence). This CDR3 has 15 amino acids. Primers: 60 Vbeta forward and 13 Jbeta reverse. The table came from immunoSEQ multiplex PCR; TCRdb's copy has only in-frame clones and leaves some out. The sample shows about 170,000 clones, about 84% of them seen only once. The rearrangement uses TRBV7-9 and TRBJ2-1; the D gene is possibly TRBD2 (5 bases). Material: PBMCs. This TCR derives from a man aged 18 to 35 in good health and CMV-seronegative. In DNA, the CDR3 is TGTGCCAGCAGCCTTAGCGTCAGCTTCATTGATGAGCAGTTCTTC. This codes for CASSLSVSFIDEQFF.